Listed below are T cell receptor beta chains from one sample, sequenced in a study of beta chain features in type 1 diabetes. Only in-frame clones appear in the TCRdb table, and some are missing; sequencing was by immunoSEQ multiplex PCR. The table lists about 400,000 clones, over 10% of them singletons. Material for sequencing was naive CD4+ T cells from blood. The receptor set was obtained from a young woman with type 1 diabetes. CDR3s include the opening cysteine and the closing phenylalanine or tryptophan. The order of the fields is clone size, V gene, D gene, J gene, CDR3 protein, CDR3 DNA. The D gene is left open where the match is weak. Clone size is stated in some rows and not others, as once, few, many or a class when expanded.

few	TRBV25-1	-	TRBJ1-1	CASNGRVNTEAFF	TGTGCCAGCAACGGCAGGGTGAACACTGAAGCTTTCTTT
-	TRBV6-5	TRBD1	TRBJ1-2	CASKDDRGDGYTF	TGTGCCAGCAAGGACGACAGGGGCGATGGCTACACCTTC
few	TRBV7-9	TRBD1	TRBJ1-3	CAGQGIGNTIYF	TGTGCCGGACAGGGGATTGGAAACACCATATATTTT
few	TRBV2	TRBD1	TRBJ1-1	CASSGGQTLNTEAFF	TGTGCCAGCAGTGGGGGACAGACATTGAACACTGAAGCTTTCTTT
few	TRBV4-1	TRBD2	TRBJ2-3	CASSQAGLASAQGQYF	TGCGCCAGCAGCCAGGCCGGACTAGCGTCCGCCCAAGGGCAGTATTTT
few	TRBV4-3	-	TRBJ1-4	CASSQDIRGRGEKLFF	TGCGCCAGCAGCCAAGACATCAGGGGCCGCGGGGAAAAACTGTTTTTT
few	TRBV7-2	-	TRBJ2-5	CASSFSDQETQYF	TGTGCCAGCAGCTTTAGCGATCAAGAGACCCAGTACTTC
-	TRBV7-9	-	TRBJ2-5	CASSLSGLQTQYF	TGTGCCAGCAGCCTATCAGGGCTACAGACCCAGTACTTC
-	TRBV15	TRBD1	TRBJ2-7	CATNSHRGPYEQYF	TGTGCCACCAACAGTCACAGGGGACCCTACGAGCAGTACTTC
-	TRBV6-5	TRBD2	TRBJ2-1	CANSWLRGSENEQFF	TGTGCCAACAGTTGGCTGCGGGGGTCAGAGAATGAGCAGTTCTTC
few	TRBV9	TRBD1	TRBJ1-1	CASSATGGLEAFF	TGTGCCAGCAGCGCGACAGGGGGCCTTGAAGCTTTCTTT
few	TRBV9	TRBD1	TRBJ2-1	CASSVTGENYNEQFF	TGTGCCAGCAGCGTGACAGGGGAGAACTACAATGAGCAGTTCTTC
-	TRBV7-3	TRBD2	TRBJ2-3	CASSPGSGRGTDTQYF	TGTGCCAGCAGCCCGGGGTCAGGGCGGGGGACAGATACGCAGTATTTT
-	TRBV7-2	-	TRBJ2-1	CASSTTGYNEQFF	TGTGCCAGCAGCACGACAGGATACAATGAGCAGTTCTTC
-	TRBV6-6	TRBD2	TRBJ2-7	CASSFGLAGDYEQYF	TGTGCCAGCAGTTTCGGACTAGCGGGGGACTACGAGCAGTACTTC
-	TRBV2	TRBD1	TRBJ1-1	CASGVRTGPTEAFF	TGTGCCAGCGGGGTGAGGACAGGCCCGACTGAAGCTTTCTTT
-	TRBV30	TRBD1	TRBJ2-7	CAWSEDRGYEQYF	TGTGCCTGGAGTGAGGACAGGGGATACGAGCAGTACTTC
-	TRBV11-2	TRBD2	TRBJ2-5	CASSRTSSQETQYF	TGTGCCAGCAGCAGGACTAGTTCCCAAGAGACCCAGTACTTC
-	TRBV5-1	-	TRBJ2-1	CASSWAPTDTDEYNEQFF	TGCGCCAGCAGCTGGGCCCCAACTGACACGGATGAATACAATGAGCAGTTCTTC
-	TRBV10-3	TRBD1	TRBJ1-2	CAIRGTGQSGYTF	TGTGCCATCAGGGGGACAGGGCAGTCTGGCTACACCTTC
-	TRBV7-2	TRBD1	TRBJ1-6	CASSLPPGQGYNSPLHF	TGTGCCAGCAGCTTACCACCGGGACAGGGCTATAATTCACCCCTCCACTTT
-	TRBV7-6	-	TRBJ2-3	CASSLSVASTDTQYF	TGTGCCAGCAGCTTATCTGTGGCTAGCACAGATACGCAGTATTTT
few	TRBV28	-	TRBJ2-7	CASSFYYEQYF	TGTGCCAGCAGTTTTTACTACGAGCAGTACTTC
few	TRBV18	TRBD2	TRBJ2-7	CASSPQGGRVSYEQYF	TGTGCCAGCTCACCCCAAGGCGGGAGGGTCTCCTACGAGCAGTACTTC
-	TRBV5-4	TRBD1	TRBJ1-2	CASRPTGALPYGYTF	TGTGCCAGCAGACCGACAGGGGCGCTCCCCTATGGCTACACCTTC
-	TRBV6-6	-	TRBJ2-5	CASSPSPLAQYF	TGTGCCAGCAGCCCTAGCCCGCTGGCCCAGTACTTC